This entry features one T cell receptor (beta chain) sequence. This clonotype was recorded a few times. What antigen it recognizes has not been identified. Per-base qualities were not stored, and no clone one base away is much larger. Sequenced using an Illumina HiSeq 1500. TCRdb passed the public sequencing reads through fastp at Q25 and MiXCR, retaining productive beta sequences. Identical CDR3 proteins give one entry, which carries the most common genes and DNA. Counted in this sample were some 920,000 distinct CDR3 sequences; around a third of them appeared once. Together, the top ten hold around 15% of the sample. The treatment or condition tag for this specimen amounts to: in vitro stimulation with specific CMV peptide epitopes to enrich CMV-specific T cells. The germline V gene (reference sequence) gives CDR1 as LNHNV and CDR2 as YYDKDF. V is trimmed back by 6 bases and J by 8 bases, and the junction contains 4 bases that no gene match accounts for. The CDR3 contains 14 residues, cysteine and phenylalanine counted. Just the 42-base CDR3 DNA is kept, in frame starting at base 1.

The sample belongs to a study of T cell repertoires in cytomegalovirus infection (dated by TCRdb to between 2017 and 2020). Study-wide context: Recently identified HLA-C-restricted CMV epitopes, whose presentation resists viral immunomodulation, were targeted by peptide stimulations together with well-studied HLA-B-restricted epitopes. Because public TCR beta signatures pointed to carriage of CMV infection together with the matching HLA type, the HLA type of each donor mattered for the analysis. The paper's findings and limits, for the study overall: Carriers of CMV infection plus the relevant HLA type were discriminated by the cumulative frequency of public TCR beta family members in the study cohort and in an independent approximately 400-donor cohort. The ex vivo response was dominated by HLA-C-restricted CMV-specific TCR beta clonotypes, and the single most frequent clonotype in two of eight donors was supplied by these HLA-C-restricted clonotypes.

The V and J segments used are TRBV15 and TRBJ1-6, with TRBD1 identical over 10 junction bases. The receptor was isolated from a human donor in good health (CMV status not recorded). Some clones in this sample may be carry-over from other donors' samples. The sequenced sample was cultured CD8+ T cells from PBMCs, obtained from culture after CMV antigen stimulation. The DNA sequence reads TGTGCCACCAGTCCTGACAGGGGGCATTCACCCCTCCACTTT. Its protein is CATSPDRGHSPLHF.